One T cell receptor beta chain is described in this entry. The data derive from a study of blood T cell repertoires in COVID-19. The overall study: PBMCs, B-cell-depleted T cells, or T cells provided the cDNA or gDNA that made up the material.

Per germline, CDR1 SGHRS and CDR2 YFSETQ. J was trimmed by 1 base and V by 1 base; bases with no gene match: 4. The CDR3 has 15 amino acids. Original methodology: Amplification with reference gene primers provided the estimates of nucleated cell counts. Clones were sequenced by immunoSEQ multiplex PCR, and TCRdb holds only the in-frame ones, with some missing. V, J and clone size are those of that table, while D and trimming were read from the DNA. The top ten hold about a sixth of the sample, which has about 200,000 clones, 88% seen once. A Seattle source enrolled patients during active infection and followed them longitudinally.

Sequences were obtained from peripheral blood. The J gene is TRBJ2-7, the V gene TRBV5-1; 8 bases are shared with TRBD2. This receptor was identified in a man aged 50 to 59 with COVID-19, enrolled during active disease. The chain's CDR3 is CASSLHGRGSYEQYF. In DNA, the CDR3 is TGCGCCAGCAGCTTGCACGGGAGGGGATCCTACGAGCAGTACTTC.